Presented here are 15 T cell receptor beta chains from one specimen sequenced in a study of T cells in Graves' hyperthyroidism and ophthalmopathy. RNA transcripts provided the source from which TCR beta CDR3 regions were amplified. First-round RT-PCR with HTBI primers amplified the TCR CDR3 region. TCRdb re-called the multiplex PCR reads through MiXCR, storing one row per CDR3 protein. Among more than 550,000 distinct CDR3 sequences listed, roughly a sixth were seen once. Specimen: blood. These receptors came from a woman aged 50 to 60 with Graves' hyperthyroidism that later progressed to Graves' ophthalmopathy.

This clonotype was seen repeatedly, ten times or more. The chain links TRBV7-9 to TRBJ2-3; a weak D match, TRBD2 (6 bases). Germline V gene lookup returns CDR1 SEHNR and CDR2 FQNEAQ (reference sequence). The CDR3 consists of 17 residues. Trimming removed 5 bases at V and 4 bases at J, with 22 bases between. The CDR3 coding sequence is TGTGCCAGCAGCCATTTAGGGGCAGTGGAGGGTTCAGATACGCAGTATTTT. It encodes CASSHLGAVEGSDTQYF.

This clonotype has at least ten counts. CDR3 sequence (DNA): TGTGCCAGCAACTTAGCTGAAGCTTTCTTT. It specifies CASNLAEAFF. The rearrangement uses TRBV6-1 and TRBJ1-1, with D uncertain. V lost 7 bases to trimming and J lost 6 bases, with 6 bases between them. The CDR3 extends over 10 amino acids. Germline loops: CDR1 MNHNS, CDR2 SASEGT.

At least ten counts were recorded for this clonotype. The rearrangement links TRBV7-8 to TRBJ1-2, with D uncertain. Germline CDR1 reads SGHVS; CDR2 reads FQNEAQ. The CDR3 is made up of 15 amino acids. Trimming removed 4 bases at V and 0 bases at J, with 12 bases between. CDR3 in DNA: TGTGCCAGCAGCTCCGACCTGGCAGCTAACTATGGCTACACCTTC. Its protein product is CASSSDLAANYGYTF.

The rearrangement links TRBV4-1 to TRBJ2-5, with D perhaps matching TRBD1 (5 bases). Germline V gene lookup returns CDR1 MGHRA and CDR2 YSYEKL. The ends were cut back, 0 bases at V and 4 bases at J, with 18 bases in the middle. This CDR3 region has 17 residues. The CDR3 reads CASSQDIRQGGGETQYF. Written as DNA, the CDR3 is TGCGCCAGCAGCCAAGACATTAGGCAGGGTGGCGGAGAGACCCAGTACTTC.

The CDR3 bases are TGTGCCAGCAGCTTAGATTTCACTGGGCGTGCGAACACTGAAGCTTTCTTT. Protein: CASSLDFTGRANTEAFF. The rearrangement links TRBV7-9 to TRBJ1-1; D call uncertain. The CDR3 contains 17 residues. V dropped 1 base and J dropped 1 base, with 16 bases sitting between them. Germline CDR1 SEHNR, CDR2 FQNEAQ (reference sequence). The complete variable domain, with remaining parts taken from reference TRBV7-9 and TRBJ1-1, reads DTGVSQNPRHKITKRGQNVTFRCDPISEHNRLYWYRQTLGQGPEFLTYFQNEAQLEKSRLLSDRFSAERPKGSFSTLEIQRTEQGDSAMYLCASSLDFTGRANTEAFFGQGTRLTVV.

V usage is TRBV10-3 and J usage is TRBJ2-5; 8 positions agree with TRBD1. This CDR3 comprises 14 residues. Germline V gene lookup returns CDR1 ENHRY and CDR2 SYGVKD. V lost 4 bases and J lost 1; bases outside the gene matches: 2. The CDR3 DNA reads as TGTGCCATCAGTGGCCAGGGGGCCCAAGAGACCCAGTACTTC. It is translated as CAISGQGAQETQYF.

This chain joins TRBV27 and TRBJ1-5; TRBD1 matches 7 bases. The V gene end was trimmed by 5 bases and the J gene end by 0 bases; junction bases not matched to a gene: 7. The CDR3 runs to 16 residues. Germline CDR1 MNHEY, CDR2 SMNVEV (reference sequence). The chain's CDR3 is CASSPGDSYSNQPQHF. The CDR3 region has the DNA TGTGCCAGCAGTCCTGGGGACAGTTATAGCAATCAGCCCCAGCATTTT.

The chain links TRBV9 to TRBJ2-3; TRBD2 matches 7 bases. Germline-derived CDR1 and CDR2 are SGDLS and YYNGEE. This CDR3 spans 14 amino acids. V shed 4 bases and J 11 bases; nucleotides not matched to a gene: 13. The DNA for the CDR3 is TGTGCCAGCAGCCCAACCACAACTAGCGCCGTGCAGTATTTT. This sequence encodes CASSPTTTSAVQYF.

This clonotype turned up a few times. The chain recombines TRBV5-8 with TRBJ2-5; D perhaps matches TRBD2 (5 bases). Germline V CDR1 and CDR2: SGHTS, YDEGEE. Trimming took 0 bases from V and 1 from J, leaving 10 bases between them. The CDR3 sequence is 15 residues long. For the CDR3, the DNA is TGTGCCAGCAGCTTGGCCGGTCGGGGCCAAGAGACCCAGTACTTC. As protein: CASSLAGRGQETQYF.

This clonotype has at least ten counts. This chain joins TRBV3-1 and TRBJ2-1, with D possibly TRBD2 on 7 matching bases. This CDR3 comprises 15 residues. From germline, CDR1 is LGHDT and CDR2 YNNKEL (reference sequence). The V gene lost 6 bases and the J gene lost 10 bases, with 22 bases spanning the gap. The CDR3 DNA is TGTGCCAGCAGAAACACGCGGGGGCCCCGGAAGGAGCAGTTCTTC. Its protein is CASRNTRGPRKEQFF.

This clonotype has a count of ten or more. This rearrangement joins TRBV3-1 to TRBJ2-7; no definite D call. The CDR3 length is 14 residues. Germline V CDR1 and CDR2: LGHDT, YNNKEL (reference sequence). Trimming shortened V by 4 bases and J by 6 bases, and 16 bases separated the two germline ends. This CDR3 reads CASSLNRAMGEQYF. The CDR3 DNA sequence: TGTGCCAGCAGCCTAAATCGGGCAATGGGCGAGCAGTACTTC.

The chain has TRBV11-1 and TRBJ2-1, with D hard to call. V lost 1 base and J 12 bases, leaving 10 bases between the germline ends. The length of the CDR3 is 12 residues. Germline lookup yields CDR1 SGHAT and CDR2 FQDESV (reference sequence). CDR3 region: CASSLVPPGQFF. For the CDR3, the DNA is TGTGCCAGCAGCTTAGTTCCCCCCGGGCAGTTCTTC.

This clonotype was seen only a few times. The chain is built from TRBV20-1 and TRBJ1-4; D remains ambiguous. The CDR3 totals 14 residues. Trimming pared 1 base from V and 2 bases from J, leaving 8 bases between. Germline V gene data show CDR1 as DFQATT and CDR2 as SNEGSKA (reference sequence). This CDR3 is CSARATDTNEKLFF. The CDR3 bases are TGCAGTGCTAGAGCGACGGATACTAATGAAAAACTGTTTTTT.

This clonotype occurred many times. V gene TRBV11-2 combines with J gene TRBJ1-2; D might be TRBD1 (5 bases). V lost 5 bases and J 5 bases, leaving 12 bases between the germline ends. From germline, CDR1 is SGHAT and CDR2 FQNNGV. The CDR3 sequence is 13 residues long. The CDR3: CASSGSGSYGYTF. The DNA of the CDR3 is TGTGCCAGCAGCGGGTCAGGGAGTTATGGCTACACCTTC.

This clonotype was seen a single time. This sequence joins TRBV6-1 and TRBJ2-5; 9 bases match TRBD2. The V segment lost 1 base and the J segment 6 bases; nucleotides outside the gene matches: 9. Germline V gene lookup returns CDR1 MNHNS and CDR2 SASEGT. This CDR3 has 16 amino acids. The CDR3 region has the DNA TGTGCCAGCAGTGAAGGAGTAGCGGGGGAGGGGAAGACCCAGTACTTC. Translating it yields CASSEGVAGEGKTQYF.